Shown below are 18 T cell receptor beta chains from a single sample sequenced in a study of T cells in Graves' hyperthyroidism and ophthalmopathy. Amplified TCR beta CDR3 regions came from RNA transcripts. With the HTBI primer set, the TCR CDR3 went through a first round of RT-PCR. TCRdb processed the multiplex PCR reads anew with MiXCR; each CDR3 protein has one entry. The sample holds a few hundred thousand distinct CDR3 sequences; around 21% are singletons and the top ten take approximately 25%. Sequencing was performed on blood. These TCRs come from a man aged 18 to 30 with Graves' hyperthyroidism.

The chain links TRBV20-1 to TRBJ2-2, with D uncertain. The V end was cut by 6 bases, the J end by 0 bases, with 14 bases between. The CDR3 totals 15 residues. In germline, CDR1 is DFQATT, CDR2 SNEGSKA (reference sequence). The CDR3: CSAPGWPTNTGELFF. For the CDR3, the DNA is TGCAGTGCGCCGGGCTGGCCGACGAACACCGGGGAGCTGTTTTTT.

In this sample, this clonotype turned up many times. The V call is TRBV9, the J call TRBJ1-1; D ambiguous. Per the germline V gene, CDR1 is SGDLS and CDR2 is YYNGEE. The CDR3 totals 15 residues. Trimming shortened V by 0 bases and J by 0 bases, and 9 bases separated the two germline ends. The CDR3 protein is CASSVALGLNTEAFF. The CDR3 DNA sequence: TGTGCCAGCAGCGTAGCCCTCGGACTGAACACTGAAGCTTTCTTT.

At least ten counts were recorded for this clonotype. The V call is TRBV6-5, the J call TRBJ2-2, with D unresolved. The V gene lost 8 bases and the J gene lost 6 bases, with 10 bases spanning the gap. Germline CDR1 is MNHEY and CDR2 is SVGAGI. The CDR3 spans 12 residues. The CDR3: CASGPRPGELFF. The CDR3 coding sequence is TGTGCCAGCGGACCCCGGCCCGGGGAGCTGTTTTTT.

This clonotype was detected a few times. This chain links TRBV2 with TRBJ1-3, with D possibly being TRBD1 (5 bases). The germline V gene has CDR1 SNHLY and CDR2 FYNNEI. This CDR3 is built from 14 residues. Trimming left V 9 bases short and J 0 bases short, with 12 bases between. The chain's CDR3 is CASDGHNSGNTIYF. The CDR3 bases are TGTGCCAGTGATGGACACAACTCTGGAAACACCATATATTTT.

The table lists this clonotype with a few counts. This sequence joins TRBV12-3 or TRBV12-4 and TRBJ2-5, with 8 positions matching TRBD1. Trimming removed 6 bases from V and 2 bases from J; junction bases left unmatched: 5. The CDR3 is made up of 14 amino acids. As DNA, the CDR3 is TGTGCCAGCAGACCGAACAGGGGGCAAGAGACCCAGTACTTC. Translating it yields CASRPNRGQETQYF.

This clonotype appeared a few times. This chain's CDR3 is CASSPGTAINTEAFF. CDR3 sequence (DNA): TGTGCCAGCAGTCCTGGGACGGCCATCAACACTGAAGCTTTCTTT. The chain recombines TRBV12-3 or TRBV12-4 with TRBJ1-1; TRBD1 is a possible D gene (5 bases). This CDR3 spans 15 amino acids. The V and J ends lost 5 bases and 2 bases respectively, with 15 bases between them.

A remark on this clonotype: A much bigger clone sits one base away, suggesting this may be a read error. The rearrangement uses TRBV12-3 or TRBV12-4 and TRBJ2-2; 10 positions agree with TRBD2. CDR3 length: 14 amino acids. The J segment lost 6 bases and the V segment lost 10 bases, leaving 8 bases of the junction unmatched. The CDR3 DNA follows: TGTGCCATCCACCTAGCGGGGGCACCCGGGGAGCTGTTTTTT. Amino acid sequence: CAIHLAGAPGELFF.

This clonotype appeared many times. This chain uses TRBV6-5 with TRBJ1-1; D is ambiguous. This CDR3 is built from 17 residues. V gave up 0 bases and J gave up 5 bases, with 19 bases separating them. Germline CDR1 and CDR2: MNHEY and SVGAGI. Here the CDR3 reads CASSYSLGVGAGTEAFF. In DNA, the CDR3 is TGTGCCAGCAGTTACTCTTTAGGAGTGGGCGCAGGTACTGAAGCTTTCTTT.

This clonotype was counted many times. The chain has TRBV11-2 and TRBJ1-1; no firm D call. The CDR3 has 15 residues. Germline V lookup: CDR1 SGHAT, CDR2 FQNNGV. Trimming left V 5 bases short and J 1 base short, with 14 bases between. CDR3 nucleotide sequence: TGTGCCAGCAGCCAGACACCGAAGTGGAACACTGAAGCTTTCTTT. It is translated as CASSQTPKWNTEAFF.

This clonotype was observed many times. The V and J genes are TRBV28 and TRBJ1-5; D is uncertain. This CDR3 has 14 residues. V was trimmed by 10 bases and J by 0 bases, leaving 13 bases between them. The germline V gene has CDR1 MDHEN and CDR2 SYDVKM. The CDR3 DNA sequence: TGTGCCATGAGCCGGGAGGATAGCAATCAGCCCCAGCATTTT. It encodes CAMSREDSNQPQHF.

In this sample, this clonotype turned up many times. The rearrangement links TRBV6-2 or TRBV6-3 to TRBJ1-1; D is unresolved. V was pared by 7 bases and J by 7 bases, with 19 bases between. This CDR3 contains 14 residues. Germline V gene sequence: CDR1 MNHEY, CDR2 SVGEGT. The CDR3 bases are TGTGCCAGCACCGCGGGCCACACTACCCTTGAAGCTTTCTTT. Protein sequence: CASTAGHTTLEAFF.

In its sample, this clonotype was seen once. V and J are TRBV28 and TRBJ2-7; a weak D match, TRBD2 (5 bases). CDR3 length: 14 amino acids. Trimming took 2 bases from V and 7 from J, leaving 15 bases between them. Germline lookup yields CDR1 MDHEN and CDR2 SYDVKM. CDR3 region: CASSLRAGSGEQYF. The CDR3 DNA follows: TGTGCCAGCAGTTTAAGGGCAGGCTCGGGGGAGCAGTACTTC. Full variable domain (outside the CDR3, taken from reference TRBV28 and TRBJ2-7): DVKVTQSSRYLVKRTGEKVFLECVQDMDHENMFWYRQDPGLGLRLIYFSYDVKMKEKGDIPEGYSVSREKKERFSLILESASTNQTSMYLCASSLRAGSGEQYFGPGTRLTVT.

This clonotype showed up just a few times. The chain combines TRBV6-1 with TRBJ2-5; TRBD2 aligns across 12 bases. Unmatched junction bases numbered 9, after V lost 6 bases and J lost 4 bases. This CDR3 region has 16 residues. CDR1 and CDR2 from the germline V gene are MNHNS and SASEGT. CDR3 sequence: CASRTSGSNSPETQYF. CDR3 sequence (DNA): TGTGCCAGCAGGACTAGCGGGAGCAACTCTCCAGAGACCCAGTACTTC.

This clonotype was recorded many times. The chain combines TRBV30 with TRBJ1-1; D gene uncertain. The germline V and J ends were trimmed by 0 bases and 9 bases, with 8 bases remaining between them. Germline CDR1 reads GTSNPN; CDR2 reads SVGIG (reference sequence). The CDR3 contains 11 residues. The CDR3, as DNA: TGTGCCTGGAGTGTAGACCCTCAAGCTTTCTTT. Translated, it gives CAWSVDPQAFF. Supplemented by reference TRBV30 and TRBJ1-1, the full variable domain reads SQTIHQWPATLVQPVGSPLSLECTVEGTSNPNLYWYRQAAGRGLQLLFYSVGIGQISSEVPQNLSASRPQDRQFILSSKKLLLSDSGFYLCAWSVDPQAFFGQGTRLTVV.

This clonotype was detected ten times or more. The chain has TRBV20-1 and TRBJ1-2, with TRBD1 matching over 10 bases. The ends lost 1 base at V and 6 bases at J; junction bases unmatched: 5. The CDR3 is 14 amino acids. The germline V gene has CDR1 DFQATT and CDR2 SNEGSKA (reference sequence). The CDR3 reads CSARADRGLDGYTF. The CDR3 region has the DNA TGCAGTGCTAGAGCTGACAGGGGGCTGGATGGCTACACCTTC.

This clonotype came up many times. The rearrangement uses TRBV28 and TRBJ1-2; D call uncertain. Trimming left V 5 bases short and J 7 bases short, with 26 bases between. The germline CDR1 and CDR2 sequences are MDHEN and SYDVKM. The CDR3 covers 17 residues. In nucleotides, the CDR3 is TGTGCCAGCAGTCGGAAGCTCCGGCAGCCTGCTATACTTGGCTACACCTTC. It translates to CASSRKLRQPAILGYTF.

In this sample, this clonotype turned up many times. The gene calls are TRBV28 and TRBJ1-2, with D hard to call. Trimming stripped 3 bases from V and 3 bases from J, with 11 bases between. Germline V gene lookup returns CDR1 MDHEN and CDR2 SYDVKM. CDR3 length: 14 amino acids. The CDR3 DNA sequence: TGTGCCAGCAGTTTCCGCGGAGCCTACTATGGCTACACCTTC. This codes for CASSFRGAYYGYTF.

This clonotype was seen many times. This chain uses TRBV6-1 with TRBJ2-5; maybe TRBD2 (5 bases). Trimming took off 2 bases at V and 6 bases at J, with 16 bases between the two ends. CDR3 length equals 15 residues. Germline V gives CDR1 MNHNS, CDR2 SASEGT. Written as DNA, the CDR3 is TGTGCCAGCAGTGAACGTGGACTCTCGCGACAGACCCAGTACTTC. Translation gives CASSERGLSRQTQYF.